Below, 7 T cell receptor beta chains from the same sample are listed, as sequenced in a study of blood T cell repertoires in COVID-19. TCRdb's copy holds only in-frame clones and misses some; the assay was immunoSEQ multiplex PCR. Of hundreds of thousands of clones detected, nearly 90% appear once; the ten largest clones hold about a tenth. The source material was PBMCs or T cells enriched from blood (not recorded which). The receptors were gathered from a woman in her thirties who had recovered from COVID-19.

This chain links TRBV19 with TRBJ1-3; D gene unclear. With 0 bases removed from V and 0 bases from J, the gap between germline ends came to 6 bases. Per germline, CDR1 LNHDA and CDR2 SQIVND (reference sequence). This CDR3 has 15 residues. The CDR3 reads CASSIEKSSGNTIYF. CDR3 DNA: TGTGCCAGTAGTATAGAGAAGAGCTCTGGAAACACCATATATTTT.

There are a few counts of this clone. This rearrangement joins TRBV11-1 to TRBJ2-7, with 7 bases lining up with TRBD1. The CDR3 has 15 residues. Germline V gives CDR1 SGHAT, CDR2 FQDESV (reference sequence). V dropped 5 bases and J dropped 2; count of bases not matched to a gene: 9. The CDR3 spells CASSHPGRGTYEQYF. CDR3 DNA: TGTGCCAGCAGCCACCCCGGCAGGGGGACCTACGAGCAGTACTTC.

This chain uses TRBV5-4 with TRBJ2-7; 9 nucleotides line up with TRBD1. Germline V gene lookup returns CDR1 SGHNT and CDR2 YYREEE (reference sequence). After removal of 2 bases from V and 3 bases from J, the junction contained 9 bases not matched to a gene. The CDR3 has 16 residues. The CDR3 loop is CASSFSWTGENYEQYF. The CDR3, as DNA: TGTGCCAGCAGCTTTTCCTGGACAGGGGAAAACTACGAGCAGTACTTC.

The chain links TRBV18 to TRBJ1-3; TRBD1 aligns across 8 bases. Trimming at V came to 2 bases and at J to 4 bases, leaving 7 bases not matched to a gene. CDR1 and CDR2 from the germline V gene are KGHSH and LQKENI. This CDR3 contains 16 residues. The CDR3 bases are TGTGCCAGCTCACCAACAGGGGGACAGGAGGGAAACACCATATATTTT. Its protein product is CASSPTGGQEGNTIYF.

The rearrangement joins TRBV5-4 to TRBJ2-4; 7 nucleotides align to TRBD2. The germline V gene has CDR1 SGHNT and CDR2 YYREEE (reference sequence). The CDR3 runs to 14 residues. V trimming: 3 bases; J trimming: 4 bases; junction bases outside the gene matches: 4. In DNA form, the CDR3 reads TGTGCCAGCAGCTACGGACTAGATAAAAACATTCAGTACTTC. It is translated as CASSYGLDKNIQYF.

This clone was recorded once. V usage is TRBV2 and J usage is TRBJ2-3; TRBD2 aligns across 7 bases. Germline V gives CDR1 SNHLY, CDR2 FYNNEI. The CDR3 extends over 20 amino acids. Trimming removed 2 bases from V and 7 bases from J; junction bases left unmatched: 24. The CDR3 nucleotides read TGTGCCAGCAGTGAATTTCGGTCGTCGGGGGGTTCGGGGTCTGGGTATACGCAGTATTTT. This encodes CASSEFRSSGGSGSGYTQYF.

The chain is built from TRBV10-2 and TRBJ1-4; D unresolved. The CDR3 covers 14 residues. Germline lookup yields CDR1 WSHSY and CDR2 SAAADI. Trimming removed 1 base at V and 4 bases at J, with 7 bases between. CDR3 bases: TGCGCCAGCAGTGAGTGGGGAGGTAATGAAAAACTGTTTTTT. Protein: CASSEWGGNEKLFF.